The 15 T cell receptor beta chains presented below share a single source sample, sequenced in a study of T-cell memory formation after mild COVID-19. TCRdb re-called the 5' RACE reads through MiXCR, storing one row per CDR3 protein. The sample yields 110,000 or so distinct CDR3 sequences, around a fifth seen once. Sample: PBMCs or a T cell subset sorted from them (not recorded which). These receptors were taken from a man between 18 and 35 years old who had mild COVID-19 (a few samples of this study predate the infection). Cell type and time point are not known.

The rearrangement joins TRBV15 to TRBJ2-1; the match to TRBD2 covers 10 bases. The V gene's germline CDR1 is LNHNV and CDR2 YYDKDF (reference sequence). The length of the CDR3 is 16 residues. J lost 7 bases, V lost 0 bases, and 6 bases had no gene match. CDR3: CATSRDMGLARNEQFF. In DNA, the CDR3 is TGTGCCACCAGCAGAGATATGGGACTAGCGCGGAATGAGCAGTTCTTC.

This clonotype was seen many times. The V call is TRBV5-4, the J call TRBJ2-1; unclear D gene. This CDR3 has 13 residues. V lost 3 bases, J lost 12 bases, and 16 bases lay in between. Germline lookup yields CDR1 SGHNT and CDR2 YYREEE (reference sequence). CDR3 nucleotides: TGTGCCAGCAGCTCCTATGAGGCGTTTGGGCAGTTCTTC. This encodes CASSSYEAFGQFF.

Many counts were recorded for this clonotype. This chain joins TRBV5-1 and TRBJ2-2, with D tentatively TRBD1 (5 bases). CDR3 length equals 15 residues. Germline V CDR1 and CDR2: SGHRS, YFSETQ. Trimming left V 0 bases short and J 3 bases short, with 9 bases between. The CDR3 loop is CASSLGGLYTGELFF. CDR3 DNA: TGCGCCAGCAGCTTGGGGGGCCTATACACCGGGGAGCTGTTTTTT.

This chain joins TRBV5-1 and TRBJ1-6; 8 bases align to TRBD1. The CDR3 spans 14 residues. With V trimmed by 5 bases and J by 9 bases, 7 bases remained unmatched. Germline assignment: CDR1 SGHRS and CDR2 YFSETQ. The CDR3 loop is CASRADRAPSPLHF. CDR3 DNA: TGCGCCAGCAGGGCGGACAGGGCCCCTTCACCCCTCCACTTT.

The genes are TRBV12-3 or TRBV12-4 and TRBJ2-2, with 10 bases that match TRBD1. V lost 6 bases and J lost 5; bases outside the gene matches: 9. The CDR3 sequence is 16 residues long. CDR3 in amino acids: CASRTTGTGVTGELFF. The DNA of the CDR3 is TGTGCCAGCAGGACTACGGGGACAGGGGTGACCGGGGAGCTGTTTTTT.

CDR3 region: CASSWTSSGELFF. The CDR3, as DNA: TGTGCCAGCAGCTGGACTAGTTCCGGGGAGCTGTTTTTT. The chain combines TRBV5-5 with TRBJ2-2, with 7 bases lining up with TRBD2. The ends lost 3 bases at V and 6 bases at J; junction bases unmatched: 2. The CDR3 is 13 amino acids. Germline V gene sequence: CDR1 SGHKS, CDR2 YYEKEE (reference sequence).

This chain connects TRBV27 to TRBJ1-5; no firm D call. Germline loops: CDR1 MNHEY, CDR2 SMNVEV (reference sequence). This CDR3 contains 14 residues. Deletions cut 3 bases from V and 5 bases from J, with 11 bases between. As DNA, the CDR3 is TGTGCCAGCAGTTTGGCGATGTTTGATCAGCCCCAGCATTTT. The encoded protein is CASSLAMFDQPQHF.

This clonotype was detected only a few times. V gene TRBV12-3 or TRBV12-4 combines with J gene TRBJ2-7; TRBD1 agrees at 7 bases. This CDR3 spans 16 amino acids. With V trimmed by 6 bases and J by 3 bases, 14 bases remained unmatched. The CDR3 DNA is TGTGCCAGCAGCCCTCCTTCATGGGACAGCTTCTACGAGCAGTACTTC. This codes for CASSPPSWDSFYEQYF.

This clonotype was counted only a few times. V usage is TRBV7-9 and J usage is TRBJ2-1; TRBD2 agrees at 14 bases. The CDR3 length is 15 residues. The V and J ends lost 5 bases and 7 bases, in that order; junction bases with no gene match: 4. CDR1 is SEHNR and CDR2 is FQNEAQ in the germline V gene (reference sequence). The CDR3 nucleotides are TGTGCCAGCAGCCGGACTAGCGGGGGGCAAAATGAGCAGTTCTTC. It encodes CASSRTSGGQNEQFF. Together with reference TRBV7-9 and TRBJ2-1, the CDR3 gives the full variable domain: DTGVSQNPRHKITKRGQNVTFRCDPISEHNRLYWYRQTLGQGPEFLTYFQNEAQLEKSRLLSDRFSAERPKGSFSTLEIQRTEQGDSAMYLCASSRTSGGQNEQFFGPGTRLTVL.

The chain has TRBV5-1 and TRBJ2-7; TRBD1 matches 9 bases. The CDR3 covers 14 residues. CDR1 and CDR2 from the germline V gene are SGHRS and YFSETQ. V lost 3 bases to trimming and J lost 5 bases; unmatched junction nucleotides: 6. The CDR3 DNA is TGCGCCAGCAGCTCGGGACAGGGAGTGAACGAGCAGTACGTC. Its translation is CASSSGQGVNEQYV.

This clonotype was seen only a few times. The chain carries TRBV9 and TRBJ2-3; D is perhaps TRBD1 or TRBD2 (5 bases each). From germline, CDR1 is SGDLS and CDR2 YYNGEE. This CDR3 has 16 amino acids. Between the trimmed V and J ends, which lost 4 bases and 0 bases, there was a span of 15 bases. CDR3 in amino acids: CASSPSGTASTDTQYF. The CDR3, as DNA: TGTGCCAGCAGCCCCTCTGGGACGGCGAGCACAGATACGCAGTATTTT.

The chain carries TRBV15 and TRBJ2-7; TRBD1 matches at 9 bases. The CDR3 is made up of 15 amino acids. Germline CDR1 LNHNV, CDR2 YYDKDF (reference sequence). The ends lost 3 bases at V and 6 bases at J; junction bases unmatched: 9. The CDR3 region has the DNA TGTGCCACCAGCAGTGCGAGGACAGGGGCCGGCGAGCAGTACTTC. This encodes CATSSARTGAGEQYF.

The chain combines TRBV7-9 with TRBJ2-1, with a weak D call TRBD1 (7 bases). Germline V gene lookup returns CDR1 SEHNR and CDR2 FQNEAQ (reference sequence). CDR3 length equals 15 residues. Deletions cut 5 bases from V and 1 base from J, with 12 bases between. DNA for the CDR3: TGTGCCAGCAGCCCGCCAGGGGGGTCCTACAATGAGCAGTTCTTC. Amino acid sequence: CASSPPGGSYNEQFF.

This clonotype was seen only once. The chain recombines TRBV25-1 with TRBJ1-1; 8 nucleotides align to TRBD1. After removal of 4 bases from V and 3 bases from J, the junction contained 7 bases not matched to a gene. CDR3 length equals 15 residues. The V gene's germline CDR1 is MGHDK and CDR2 SYGVNS. This CDR3 is CASSGRGQGYTEAFF. CDR3 nucleotides: TGTGCCAGCAGTGGACGAGGACAGGGATACACTGAAGCTTTCTTT.

This clonotype appeared once. Possible read error: a much larger clone is one base away. The V and J genes are TRBV7-2 and TRBJ2-2; D not certain. This CDR3 is built from 12 residues. The ends were cut back, 2 bases at V and 10 bases at J, with 8 bases in the middle. Germline CDR1 is SGHTA and CDR2 is FQGNSA. This CDR3 is CASSLPPVELFF. CDR3 nucleotides: TGTGCCAGCAGCTTACCCCCCGTGGAGCTGTTTTTT.